The 2 T cell receptor beta chains in this list originate from one sample, sequenced in a study of cytomegalovirus exposure and HLA in healthy donors. In the PCR, 60 Vbeta and 13 Jbeta primers were used. Sequenced by immunoSEQ multiplex PCR; TCRdb stores in-frame clones only, minus some. Recorded for this sample: more than 200,000 clones. The sequencing sample was made of PBMCs. These receptors came from a woman between 25 and 40 years old in good health and CMV-seropositive.

The V gene is TRBV6-5, the J gene TRBJ1-2; no firm D call. This CDR3 spans 15 amino acids. In germline, CDR1 is MNHEY, CDR2 SVGAGI. Trimming took 0 bases from V and 1 from J, leaving 9 bases between them. DNA of the CDR3: TGTGCCAGCAGTTACTCGAGTATCATTAACTATGGCTACACCTTC. Translating it yields CASSYSSIINYGYTF.

The chain joins TRBV19 to TRBJ1-5; 8 bases align to TRBD1. The germline CDR1 and CDR2 sequences are LNHDA and SQIVND (reference sequence). J was trimmed by 4 bases and V by 8 bases; bases with no gene match: 4. The CDR3 length is 13 residues. The CDR3 is CASGDRGNQPQHF. CDR3 in DNA: TGTGCCAGTGGTGACAGGGGTAATCAGCCCCAGCATTTT.